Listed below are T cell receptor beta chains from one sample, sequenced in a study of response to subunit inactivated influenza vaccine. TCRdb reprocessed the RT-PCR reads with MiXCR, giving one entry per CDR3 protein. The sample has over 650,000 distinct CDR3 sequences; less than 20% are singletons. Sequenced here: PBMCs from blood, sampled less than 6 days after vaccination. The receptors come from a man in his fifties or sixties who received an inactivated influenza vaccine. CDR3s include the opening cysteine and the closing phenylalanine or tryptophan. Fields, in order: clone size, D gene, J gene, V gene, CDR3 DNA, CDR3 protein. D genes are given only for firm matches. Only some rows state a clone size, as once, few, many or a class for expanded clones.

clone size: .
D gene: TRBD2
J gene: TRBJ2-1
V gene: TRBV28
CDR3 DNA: TGTGCCAGCAGTTTATCTCCCCTACTAGCGGGGAACTACAATGAGCAGTTCTTC
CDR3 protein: CASSLSPLLAGNYNEQFF

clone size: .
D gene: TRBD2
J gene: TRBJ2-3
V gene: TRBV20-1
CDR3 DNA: TGCAGTGCTAGAGTGCTAGCGGTAGATACGCAGTATTTT
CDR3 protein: CSARVLAVDTQYF

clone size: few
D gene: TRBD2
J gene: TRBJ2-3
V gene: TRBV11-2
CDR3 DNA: TGTGCCAGCAGCCGGAATAGCGGGAGGGGGACAGATACGCAGTATTTT
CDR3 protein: CASSRNSGRGTDTQYF

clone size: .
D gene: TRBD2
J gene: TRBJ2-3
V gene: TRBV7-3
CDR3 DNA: TGTGCCAGCAGCTTAACAGGGGGACTAGCGGGAGGAGATACGCAGTATTTT
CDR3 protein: CASSLTGGLAGGDTQYF

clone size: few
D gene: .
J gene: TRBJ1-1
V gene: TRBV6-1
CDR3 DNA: TGTGCCAGCAGTCAAACCCCTCGTTTAGGAACTGAAGCTTTCTTT
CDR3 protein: CASSQTPRLGTEAFF

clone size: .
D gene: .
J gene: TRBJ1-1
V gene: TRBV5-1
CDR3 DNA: TGCGCCAGCAGGTTTAGCACTGAAGCTTTCTTT
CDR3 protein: CASRFSTEAFF

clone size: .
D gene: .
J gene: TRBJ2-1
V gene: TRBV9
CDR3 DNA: TGTGCCAGCAGCGTAGGGGATCGGGGGCTAATGAATGAGCAGTTCTTC
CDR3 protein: CASSVGDRGLMNEQFF

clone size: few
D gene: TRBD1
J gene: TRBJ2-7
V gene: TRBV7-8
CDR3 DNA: TGTGCCAGCAGCTTAAAACAGGGGGGAACCTACGAGCAGTACTTC
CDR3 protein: CASSLKQGGTYEQYF

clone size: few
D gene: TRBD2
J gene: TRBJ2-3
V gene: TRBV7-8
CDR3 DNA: TGTGCCAGCAGCGTTGGGACTAGCGGGGGAGATACGCAGTATTTT
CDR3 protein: CASSVGTSGGDTQYF

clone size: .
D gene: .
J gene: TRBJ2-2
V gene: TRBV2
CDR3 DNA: TGTGCCAGCAGCGGGTCGGCAGGGGCGGTCGGGGAGCTGTTTTTT
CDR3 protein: CASSGSAGAVGELFF

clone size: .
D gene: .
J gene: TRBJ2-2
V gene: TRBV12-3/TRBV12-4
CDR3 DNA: TGTGCCAGCAGTTCGCTCTATGCGGATTGGACCGGGGAGCTGTTTTTT
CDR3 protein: CASSSLYADWTGELFF

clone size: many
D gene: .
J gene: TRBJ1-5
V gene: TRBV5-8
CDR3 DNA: TGTGCCAGCAGCGGGACCGGGACACGTAATCAGCCCCAGCATTTT
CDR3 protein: CASSGTGTRNQPQHF

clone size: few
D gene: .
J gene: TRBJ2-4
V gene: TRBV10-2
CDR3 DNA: TGCGCCAGCAGTGAGGATGGGGCCATTCAGTACTTC
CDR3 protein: CASSEDGAIQYF

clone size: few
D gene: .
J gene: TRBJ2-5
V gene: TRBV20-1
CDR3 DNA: TGCAGTGCTAGAGGCCTCGCAGGGATCGAGACCCAGTACTTC
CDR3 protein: CSARGLAGIETQYF

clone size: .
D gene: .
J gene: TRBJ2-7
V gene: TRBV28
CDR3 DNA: TGTGCCATCGGCCCCGGGCTCGGATTCCCGCAGTACTTC
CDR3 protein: CAIGPGLGFPQYF

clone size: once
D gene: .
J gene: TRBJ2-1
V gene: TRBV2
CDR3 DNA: TGTGCCAGCAGTGGGGAACCCAATGAGCAGTTCTTC
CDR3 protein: CASSGEPNEQFF

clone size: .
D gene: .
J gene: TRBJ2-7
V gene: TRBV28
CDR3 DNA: TGTGCCAGCAGTTTTAGAACTAGTTTACGCGAGCAGTACTTC
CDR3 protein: CASSFRTSLREQYF

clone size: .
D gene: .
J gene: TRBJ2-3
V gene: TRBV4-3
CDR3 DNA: TGCGCCAGCAGCCAAGATGTCGCGGGTACGCAGTATTTT
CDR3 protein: CASSQDVAGTQYF

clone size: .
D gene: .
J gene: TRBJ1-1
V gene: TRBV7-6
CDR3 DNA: TGTGCCAGCAGCATGGGGACTGAAGCTTTCTTT
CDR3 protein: CASSMGTEAFF

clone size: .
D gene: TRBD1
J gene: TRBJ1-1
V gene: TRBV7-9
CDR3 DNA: TGTGCCAGCAGCATGACAGGGGGGATCACTGAAGCTTTCTTT
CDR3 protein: CASSMTGGITEAFF

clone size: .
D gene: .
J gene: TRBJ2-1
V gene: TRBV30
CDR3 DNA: TGTGCCTGGACGGCCTCCCCATCCGCGATTTCTTCGGTACAAAGGAATGAGCAGTTCTTC
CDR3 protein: CAWTASPSAISSVQRNEQFF

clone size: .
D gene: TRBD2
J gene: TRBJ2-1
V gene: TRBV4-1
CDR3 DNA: TGCGCCAGCAGCCAAGATCATAGGCGACTAGCGGTTCACAATGAGCAGTTCTTC
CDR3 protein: CASSQDHRRLAVHNEQFF

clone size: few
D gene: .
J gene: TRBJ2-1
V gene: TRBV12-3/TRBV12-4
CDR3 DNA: TGTGCCAGCAGTTTATCGGGGTCCCCATACAATGAGCAGTTCTTC
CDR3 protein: CASSLSGSPYNEQFF

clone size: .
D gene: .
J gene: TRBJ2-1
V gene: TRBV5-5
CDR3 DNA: TGTGCCAGCAGCTGGGACTTTAACTCCTACAATGAGCAGTTCTTC
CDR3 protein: CASSWDFNSYNEQFF

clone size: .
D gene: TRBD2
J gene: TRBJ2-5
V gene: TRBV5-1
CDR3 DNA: TGCGCCAGCAGCTACTCACTAGCGGTGGTCCAAGAGACCCAGTACTTC
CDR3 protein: CASSYSLAVVQETQYF

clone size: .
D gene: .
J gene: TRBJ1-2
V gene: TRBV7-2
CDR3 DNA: TGTGCCAGCAGCATGGACCATTATGGCTACACCTTC
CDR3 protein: CASSMDHYGYTF

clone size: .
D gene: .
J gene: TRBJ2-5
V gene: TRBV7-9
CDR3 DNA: TGTGCCAGCGCAGGGCTCCAAGAGACCCAGTACTTC
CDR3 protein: CASAGLQETQYF

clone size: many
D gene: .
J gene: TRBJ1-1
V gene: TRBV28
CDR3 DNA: TGTGCCAGCAGTCGTCGGACCGGATCGGCTGAAGCTTTCTTT
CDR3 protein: CASSRRTGSAEAFF

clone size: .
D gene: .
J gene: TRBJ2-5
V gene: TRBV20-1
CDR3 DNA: TGCAGTCTCGCACGGGGAGCCCGTGGGGAGACCCAGTACTTC
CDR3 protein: CSLARGARGETQYF

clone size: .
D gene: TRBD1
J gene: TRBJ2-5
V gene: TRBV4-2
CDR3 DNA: TGTGCCAGCAGCCAGGGACAGGGGAGTGAGACCCAGTACTTC
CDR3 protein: CASSQGQGSETQYF

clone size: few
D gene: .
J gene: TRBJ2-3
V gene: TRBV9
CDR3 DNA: TGTGCCAGCAGCGTAAAGGCCGACACAGATACGCAGTATTTT
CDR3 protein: CASSVKADTDTQYF

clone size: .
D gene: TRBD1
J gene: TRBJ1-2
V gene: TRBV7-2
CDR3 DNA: TGTGCCAGCAGCCGCCCTCCACGGACAGGGTCTGGCTACACCTTC
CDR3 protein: CASSRPPRTGSGYTF

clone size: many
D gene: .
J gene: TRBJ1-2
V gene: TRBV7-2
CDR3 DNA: TGTGCCAGCAGCTTAGTGGCTAACTATGGCTACACCTTC
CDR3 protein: CASSLVANYGYTF

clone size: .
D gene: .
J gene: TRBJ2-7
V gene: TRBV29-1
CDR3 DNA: TGCAGCGTGGGGGGGGGCTGGTCCTACGAGCAGTACTTC
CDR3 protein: CSVGGGWSYEQYF

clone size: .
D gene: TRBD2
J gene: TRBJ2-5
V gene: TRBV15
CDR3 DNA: TGTGCCACCAGCAGAGTCCCGGGAGGAGAGACCCAGTACTTC
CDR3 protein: CATSRVPGGETQYF

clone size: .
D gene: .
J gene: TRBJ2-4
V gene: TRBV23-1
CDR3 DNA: TGCGCCAGCAGTCAATTAATAGGGCTAGCCAAAAACATTCAGTACTTC
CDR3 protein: CASSQLIGLAKNIQYF

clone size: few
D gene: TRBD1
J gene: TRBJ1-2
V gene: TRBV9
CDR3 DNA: TGTGCCAGCAGTATCGGACAGGGGGCCATGGGAGGCTACACCTTC
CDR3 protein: CASSIGQGAMGGYTF

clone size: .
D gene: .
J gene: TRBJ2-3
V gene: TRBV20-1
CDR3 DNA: TGCAGTGCTAGTCGGCCTTCCCCCCCAGATACGCAGTATTTT
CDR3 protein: CSASRPSPPDTQYF

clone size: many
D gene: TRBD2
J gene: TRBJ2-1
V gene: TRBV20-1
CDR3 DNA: TGCAGTGCCCGGGGGGGAACCACCTTTATAGATGAGCAGTTCTTC
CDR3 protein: CSARGGTTFIDEQFF

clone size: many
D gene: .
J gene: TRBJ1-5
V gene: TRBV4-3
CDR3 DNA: TGCGCCAGCAGCCTCGCATCGGGGATAGATCAGCCCCAGCATTTT
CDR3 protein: CASSLASGIDQPQHF